The 26 T cell receptor beta chains below were found in one sample sequenced in a study of blood T cell repertoires in COVID-19. TCRdb's table, derived via immunoSEQ multiplex PCR, lists solely in-frame clones and lacks some. The data contain 240,000 or so clones, approximately 78% of them singletons. What was sequenced was peripheral blood. All receptors come from a woman aged 60-75 years with active or convalescent COVID-19.

The chain links TRBV7-9 to TRBJ1-6, with D possibly being TRBD1 (5 bases). V lost 5 bases and J 3 bases, leaving 17 bases between the germline ends. This CDR3 has 17 amino acids. Germline assignment: CDR1 SEHNR and CDR2 FQNEAQ (reference sequence). CDR3 DNA sequence: TGTGCCAGCAGCCCGGGGGGAGGGGCCCTCTATAATTCACCCCTCCACTTT. Its protein product is CASSPGGGALYNSPLHF. Filled out from reference TRBV7-9 and TRBJ1-6, the complete variable domain reads DTGVSQNPRHKITKRGQNVTFRCDPISEHNRLYWYRQTLGQGPEFLTYFQNEAQLEKSRLLSDRFSAERPKGSFSTLEIQRTEQGDSAMYLCASSPGGGALYNSPLHFGNGTRLTVT.

This chain joins TRBV11-2 and TRBJ1-4; possible D gene TRBD1, 6 bases. The CDR3 has 19 amino acids. CDR1 is SGHAT and CDR2 is FQNNGV in the germline V gene. The V gene lost 1 base and the J gene lost 1 base, with 19 bases spanning the gap. The CDR3 region is CASSLGMQGRGVTNEKLFF. CDR3 in DNA: TGTGCCAGCAGCTTAGGAATGCAGGGGAGGGGGGTAACTAATGAAAAACTGTTTTTT.

J is TRBJ2-5 and V is TRBV25-1; 10 bases are a match to TRBD1. The germline V gene encodes CDR1 MGHDK and CDR2 SYGVNS. This CDR3 comprises 15 residues. Losses at the gene ends were 6 bases for V and 4 bases for J; bases not matched to a gene: 8. The CDR3: CASSLGQGYGETQYF. DNA of the CDR3: TGTGCCAGCAGCCTGGGACAGGGGTATGGAGAGACCCAGTACTTC.

This chain uses TRBV15 with TRBJ2-3, with 8 bases fitting TRBD2. With 0 bases clipped from V and 0 bases from J, the junction kept 8 bases outside the gene matches. The CDR3 contains 18 residues. Germline V gene lookup returns CDR1 LNHNV and CDR2 YYDKDF (reference sequence). Written as DNA, the CDR3 is TGTGCCACCAGCAGAGATTTTTGGCGGGGGGATAGCACAGATACGCAGTATTTT. Translation: CATSRDFWRGDSTDTQYF.

The genes are TRBV5-1 and TRBJ2-7, with D possibly being TRBD2 (7 bases). From germline, CDR1 is SGHRS and CDR2 YFSETQ. V dropped 0 bases and J dropped 0 bases, with 16 bases sitting between them. This CDR3 contains 17 residues. The CDR3 protein is CASSLGLGGESSYEQYF. CDR3 DNA sequence: TGCGCCAGCAGCTTGGGACTAGGGGGGGAAAGCTCCTACGAGCAGTACTTC.

The V and J genes are TRBV27 and TRBJ1-1; D perhaps matches TRBD1 (5 bases). Germline CDR1 MNHEY, CDR2 SMNVEV (reference sequence). The CDR3 is 14 residues long. Deletions cut 2 bases from V and 2 bases from J, with 9 bases between. CDR3 in amino acids: CASSLAGGNTEAFF. The CDR3 DNA is TGTGCCAGCAGTTTAGCGGGGGGAAACACTGAAGCTTTCTTT.

The V and J genes are TRBV5-4 and TRBJ2-3; no firm D call. V was clipped by 3 bases and J by 3 bases, with 20 bases between them. Germline values: CDR1 SGHNT, CDR2 YYREEE (reference sequence). This CDR3 spans 17 amino acids. This chain's CDR3 is CASSYGLAGARTDTQYF. CDR3 bases: TGTGCCAGCAGCTATGGCCTCGCCGGAGCGAGGACAGATACGCAGTATTTT.

This chain connects TRBV7-2 to TRBJ1-1, with a tentative D call TRBD1 (5 bases). Germline V gene lookup returns CDR1 SGHTA and CDR2 FQGNSA. V shed 4 bases and J shed 2 bases, with 17 bases lying between them. CDR3 length equals 16 residues. The CDR3 sequence is CASSSEWGVLNTEAFF. CDR3 DNA sequence: TGTGCCAGCAGCTCGGAATGGGGGGTCCTAAACACTGAAGCTTTCTTT.

The genes are TRBV6-5 and TRBJ1-1; possible D gene TRBD1, 5 bases. This CDR3 is built from 13 residues. Trimming shortened V by 7 bases and J by 3 bases, and 12 bases separated the two germline ends. The germline gives CDR1 MNHEY, CDR2 SVGAGI. The CDR3 sequence: CASTLIGDTEAFF. The CDR3 nucleotides are TGTGCCAGCACCCTAATAGGGGACACTGAAGCTTTCTTT.

V is TRBV2 and J is TRBJ2-4, with D tentatively TRBD1 (5 bases). The V gene lost 7 bases and the J gene lost 8 bases, with 9 bases spanning the gap. The CDR3 spans 11 residues. The germline V gene encodes CDR1 SNHLY and CDR2 FYNNEI. The CDR3 here is CASMAGHIQYF. The CDR3 nucleotides are TGTGCCAGCATGGCAGGGCACATTCAGTACTTC.

J is TRBJ1-1 and V is TRBV21-1. TRBV21-1 is marked as a pseudogene. CDR3 length equals 16 residues. In nucleotides, the CDR3 is TGTGCCAGCAGCAATGGCCCGGGGGGTTCGCACACTGAAGCTTTCTTT. It specifies CASSNGPGGSHTEAFF.

CDR3 in DNA: TGCGCCAGCAGCCAAGGACCACAGGGAGACACTGAAGCTTTCTTT. It is translated as CASSQGPQGDTEAFF. The chain has TRBV4-3 and TRBJ1-1; perhaps TRBD1 as D (6 bases). Germline V gene data show CDR1 as LGHNA and CDR2 as YSLEER. This CDR3 region has 15 residues. V lost 1 base and J 3 bases, leaving 12 bases between the germline ends.

The V gene is TRBV5-5, the J gene TRBJ1-4, with 11 nucleotides matching TRBD1. Germline CDR1 reads SGHKS; CDR2 reads YYEKEE (reference sequence). J gave up 7 bases and V 4 bases, and 15 bases lay outside the gene matches. The CDR3 covers 18 residues. The CDR3 region is CASSRQGQGGLWGEKLFF. The DNA of the CDR3 is TGTGCCAGCAGCCGCCAGGGACAGGGGGGTCTGTGGGGTGAAAAACTGTTTTTT.

V usage is TRBV2 and J usage is TRBJ2-7; perhaps TRBD2 as D (5 bases). The V end was cut by 0 bases, the J end by 2 bases, with 11 bases between. CDR1 is SNHLY, CDR2 FYNNEI, per germline. CDR3 length: 15 amino acids. For the CDR3, the DNA is TGTGCCAGCAGTGAAGCGCGGAGCGGCGCCTACGAGCAGTACTTC. Translation gives CASSEARSGAYEQYF.

The rearrangement links TRBV28 to TRBJ2-7; D not certain. The CDR3 is 13 residues long. Germline lookup yields CDR1 MDHEN and CDR2 SYDVKM. V lost 7 bases, J lost 1 base, and 11 bases lay in between. The CDR3 DNA reads as TGTGCCAGCAATCCTTATCGGTCCTACGAGCAGTACTTC. The encoded protein is CASNPYRSYEQYF. Full variable domain (remainder filled in from reference TRBV28 and TRBJ2-7): DVKVTQSSRYLVKRTGEKVFLECVQDMDHENMFWYRQDPGLGLRLIYFSYDVKMKEKGDIPEGYSVSREKKERFSLILESASTNQTSMYLCASNPYRSYEQYFGPGTRLTVT.

This clone was seen just once. This sequence joins TRBV5-1 and TRBJ2-3, with 8 bases identical to TRBD2. The trim removed 4 bases at V and 4 bases at J, leaving 8 bases unmatched. Germline CDR1 SGHRS, CDR2 YFSETQ. The CDR3 contains 15 residues. The CDR3 nucleotides are TGCGCCAGCAGCCCGGGCGGGGGGTTCCCAGATACGCAGTATTTT. Protein: CASSPGGGFPDTQYF.

This clone was counted a single time. This sequence joins TRBV3-1 (or the pseudogene TRBV3-2) and TRBJ2-2; D may be TRBD1 (6 bases). The length of the CDR3 is 14 residues. The germline V and J ends were trimmed by 1 base and 6 bases, with 9 bases remaining between them. The V gene's germline CDR1 is LGHDT and CDR2 YNNKEL (reference sequence). The CDR3 spells CASSQGGGSGELFF. The CDR3 DNA is TGTGCCAGCAGCCAAGGTGGGGGCTCCGGGGAGCTGTTTTTT.

CDR3 sequence reads: CASTGGPGNEQFF. In DNA form, the CDR3 reads TGTGCCAGCACGGGGGGGCCGGGCAATGAGCAGTTCTTC. The gene calls are TRBV12-3 or TRBV12-4 and TRBJ2-1, with TRBD2 matching over 8 bases. CDR3 length: 13 amino acids. V lost 7 bases, J lost 6 bases, and 5 bases stayed unmatched.

This chain joins TRBV6-5 and TRBJ2-3; the match to TRBD1 covers 8 bases. This CDR3 spans 15 amino acids. Trimming took 5 bases from V and 6 from J; bases not matched to a gene: 10. Per germline, CDR1 MNHEY and CDR2 SVGAGI. The CDR3 coding sequence is TGTGCCAGCAGTCCCGGGGCAGGGGGCGCGGATACGCAGTATTTT. This translates into CASSPGAGGADTQYF.

The chain combines TRBV7-3 with TRBJ2-6; 7 bases are a match to TRBD1. CDR1 is SGHTA and CDR2 is FQGTGA in the germline V gene. The length of the CDR3 is 19 residues. V gave up 5 bases and J gave up 0 bases; unmatched junction bases: 13. The CDR3 bases are TGTGCCAGCAGCCTGGGACAGCGGAGGTTCAGCTCTGGGGCCAACGTCCTGACTTTC. It codes for CASSLGQRRFSSGANVLTF.

The rearrangement uses TRBV6-6 and TRBJ2-7; 7 bases fit TRBD1. This CDR3 contains 14 residues. Trimming at V came to 0 bases and at J to 4 bases, leaving 3 bases not matched to a gene. The germline V gene has CDR1 MNHNY and CDR2 SVGAGI (reference sequence). The CDR3 sequence is CASSYSTGRYEQYF. CDR3 in DNA: TGTGCCAGCAGTTACTCGACAGGGCGGTACGAGCAGTACTTC.

The chain joins TRBV7-3 to TRBJ1-5; 8 nucleotides line up with TRBD1. The trim removed 2 bases at V and 4 bases at J, leaving 10 bases unmatched. The CDR3 sequence is 17 residues long. Germline assignment: CDR1 SGHTA and CDR2 FQGTGA. The CDR3 nucleotides are TGTGCCAGCAGCTTATGGGGCCGACAGGGGCGGAATCAGCCCCAGCATTTT. Translating it yields CASSLWGRQGRNQPQHF.

The genes are TRBV12-5 and TRBJ1-2; the match to TRBD1 covers 8 bases. The V and J ends lost 2 bases and 6 bases, in that order; junction bases with no gene match: 8. The CDR3 is 15 residues long. Germline CDR1 reads LGHNT; CDR2 reads FRNRAP. This chain's CDR3 is CASGLREDREDGYTF. In DNA form, the CDR3 reads TGTGCTAGTGGTTTGCGAGAGGACAGGGAGGATGGCTACACCTTC.

The V gene is TRBV7-6, the J gene TRBJ1-3; 10 bases are shared with TRBD1. CDR3 length: 15 residues. V shed 5 bases and J 1 base; nucleotides not matched to a gene: 2. Germline CDR1 reads SGHVS; CDR2 reads FNYEAQ. DNA for the CDR3: TGTGCCAGCAGCCGGGACAGGGGATCTGGAAACACCATATATTTT. Encoded protein: CASSRDRGSGNTIYF.

This clone appeared once. The chain is built from TRBV7-9 and TRBJ1-1; D call uncertain. V was trimmed by 4 bases and J by 7 bases, leaving 13 bases between them. CDR3 length: 13 amino acids. CDR1 and CDR2 (germline): SEHNR, FQNEAQ (reference sequence). In DNA, the CDR3 is TGTGCCAGCAGCTACGACACGGTATTTGAAGCTTTCTTT. Its protein is CASSYDTVFEAFF.

The chain links TRBV5-1 to TRBJ1-1, with 8 positions matching TRBD1. Trimming removed 2 bases from V and 4 bases from J; junction bases left unmatched: 4. The CDR3 runs to 14 residues. The V gene's germline CDR1 is SGHRS and CDR2 YFSETQ. For the CDR3, the DNA is TGCGCCAGCAGCTTAGACAGGGGAGGCACTGAAGCTTTCTTT. It is translated as CASSLDRGGTEAFF.